Sequencing of this TCR beta chain was carried out in a study of shared clonotypes between healthy human individuals. On this clone: A much larger clone differs from this one at a single base, so this may be a read error.

The CDR3 totals 15 residues. Germline CDR1 is MNHNS and CDR2 is SASEGT. The V and J ends lost 5 bases and 5 bases, in that order; junction bases with no gene match: 9. The assay was run at deep level. Some clones are missing from TCRdb's copy, which holds only in-frame ones; the method was immunoSEQ multiplex PCR. Found here are around 990,000 clones, roughly 80% of them singletons; the top ten hold 0.89%. The genes are TRBV6-1 and TRBJ2-3; 8 nucleotides line up with TRBD1. Sequenced sample: memory CD4+ T cells from PBMCs. The subset denotes: CD45RA-negative fraction. The TCR originated in a man between 18 and 29 years old in good health. Some clones in this sample may be carry-over from other donors' samples. CDR3 in DNA: TGTGCCAGCAGTACTCGGACAGGGAAGAGAGATACGCAGTATTTT. Translation: CASSTRTGKRDTQYF.